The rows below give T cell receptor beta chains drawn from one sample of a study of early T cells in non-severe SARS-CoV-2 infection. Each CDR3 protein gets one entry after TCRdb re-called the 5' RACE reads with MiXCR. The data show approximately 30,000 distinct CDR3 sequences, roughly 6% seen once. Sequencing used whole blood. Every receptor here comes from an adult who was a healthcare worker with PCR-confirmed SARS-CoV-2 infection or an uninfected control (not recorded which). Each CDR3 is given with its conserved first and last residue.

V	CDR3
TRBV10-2	CASRPRGIDSYNEQFF
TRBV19	CASSMRLAGEGEQYF
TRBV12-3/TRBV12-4	CASSPTETSYEQYF
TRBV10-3	CAIQGGTEAFF
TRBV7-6	CASSQAPSGQETQYF
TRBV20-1	CSAARIGVQQTQYF
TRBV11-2	CASSLRWESSYNEQFF
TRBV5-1	CASSLARTGGYNEQFF
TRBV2	CASSSLTQASYEQYF
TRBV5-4	CASSLNRETYEQYF
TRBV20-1	CSARDEGRTNYEQFF
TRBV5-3	CARSYHSELMKNCFF
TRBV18	CASSQQGAVYNEQFF
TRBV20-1	CSATRQTNYGYTF
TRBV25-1	CASSETGGPSNEQFF
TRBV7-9	CASSPVWGHEQFF
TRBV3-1	CASSPGQGVAETQYF
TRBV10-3	CAISDEGQGLREQYF
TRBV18	CASSPRQVVTHQPQHF
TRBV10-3	CAISESRVREQYF
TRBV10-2	CASTPRGGELFF
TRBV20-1	CSANLGDTEAFF
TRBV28	CASSSTRDRVGEQYF
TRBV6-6	CASSYPFSGGHRDSPLHF
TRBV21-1	CASRDRTSGTDTQYF
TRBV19	CASSTITGAGETQYF
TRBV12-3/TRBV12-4	CASSSNRGLTYNEQFF
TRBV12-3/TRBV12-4	CASSFTRGHGYTF
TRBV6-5	CASSAGSGRDTQYF
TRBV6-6	CASSFTGFEAFF
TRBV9	CASSVAPGAEETQYF